This entry lists 25 T cell receptor beta chains sequenced from one sample in a study of T-cell memory formation after mild COVID-19. MiXCR, run by TCRdb on the 5' RACE reads, gives a single entry per CDR3 protein. The sample has about 350,000 distinct CDR3 sequences, around 27% seen once; the top ten hold less than 15%. The sequenced sample was PBMCs or a T cell subset sorted from them (not recorded which). Source of these receptors: an adult woman who had mild COVID-19 (a few samples of this study predate the infection). Cell type and time point are not known.

The J gene is TRBJ2-7, the V gene TRBV29-1; no firm D call. In germline, CDR1 is SQVTM, CDR2 ANQGSEA. Trimming left V 4 bases short and J 6 bases short, with 16 bases between. The CDR3 spans 13 residues. The CDR3 protein is CSVVWGSGREQYF. The DNA of the CDR3 is TGCAGCGTTGTGTGGGGATCTGGCCGCGAGCAGTACTTC.

This chain connects TRBV7-3 to TRBJ2-5; possible D gene TRBD1, 5 bases. V was trimmed by 1 base and J by 2 bases, leaving 11 bases between them. CDR1 and CDR2 (germline): SGHTA, FQGTGA. CDR3 length: 15 residues. The CDR3 DNA reads TGTGCCAGCAGCTTAAGTGGGGCAGCACAAGAGACCCAGTACTTC. Amino acids: CASSLSGAAQETQYF.

There are many counts of this clonotype. An end of the junction does not agree with germline; a read error may underlie this. The chain combines TRBV12-3 or TRBV12-4 with TRBJ1-5, with D tentatively TRBD1 (5 bases). This CDR3 comprises 14 residues. CDR3 sequence (DNA): TGCGCCAGCAGCTTGGGGGATAGCAATCAGCCCCAGCATTTT. The encoded protein is CASSLGDSNQPQHF.

This clonotype has more than one count but fewer than ten. CDR3 residues: CASKRTSSTDTQYF. The CDR3 DNA reads TGTGCCAGCAAAAGGACATCAAGCACAGATACGCAGTATTTT. This chain uses TRBV6-1 with TRBJ2-3; D may be TRBD1 (5 bases). The CDR3 length is 14 residues. Germline V gives CDR1 MNHNS, CDR2 SASEGT. Trimming took 7 bases from V and 0 from J, leaving 11 bases between them.

The rearrangement uses TRBV20-1 and TRBJ2-5; D is possibly TRBD1 (6 bases). The CDR3 contains 14 residues. V lost 4 bases, J lost 1 base, and 13 bases lay in between. Germline assignment: CDR1 DFQATT and CDR2 SNEGSKA (reference sequence). The CDR3 region is CSATMTGAQETQYF. DNA of the CDR3: TGCAGTGCTACGATGACAGGAGCCCAAGAGACCCAGTACTTC.

The rearrangement joins TRBV12-3 or TRBV12-4 to TRBJ2-1; the D gene could be TRBD1 or TRBD2 (5 bases each). Trimming took 7 bases from V and 7 from J, leaving 17 bases between them. The CDR3 length is 14 residues. The DNA for the CDR3 is TGTGCCAGCACCGCCGGGACCCGTATTAATGAGCAGTTCTTC. It specifies CASTAGTRINEQFF.

This chain joins TRBV28 and TRBJ2-7; D is possibly TRBD1 (6 bases). From germline, CDR1 is MDHEN and CDR2 SYDVKM. CDR3 size: 17 residues. Trimming cost V 6 bases and J 3 bases, with 24 bases left between them. The CDR3 DNA reads TGTGCCAGCAGATCAAGGACGGCAGGGGCGTTACGCTACGAGCAGTACTTC. It codes for CASRSRTAGALRYEQYF.

This clonotype was detected a few times. The chain employs TRBV4-2 and TRBJ2-7; 14 bases are a match to TRBD2. CDR1 is LGHNA and CDR2 is YNFKEQ in the germline V gene. V was clipped by 2 bases and J by 3 bases; unmatched bases: 6. The CDR3 covers 17 residues. CDR3 coding DNA: TGTGCCAGCAGCCAATTAGGGACTAGCGGGAGAGGCTACGAGCAGTACTTC. This codes for CASSQLGTSGRGYEQYF.

The chain recombines TRBV20-1 with TRBJ2-1; 11 bases match TRBD2. The V gene end was trimmed by 5 bases and the J gene end by 8 bases; junction bases not matched to a gene: 8. CDR1 DFQATT and CDR2 SNEGSKA come from the germline V gene (reference sequence). This CDR3 contains 14 residues. CDR3 in DNA: TGCAGTGCTCCTATAGCGGGAGGGTTTCATGAGCAGTTCTTC. Translating it yields CSAPIAGGFHEQFF.

The rearrangement uses TRBV24-1 and TRBJ2-3, with TRBD2 as a possible D gene (6 bases). Germline CDR1 KGHDR, CDR2 SFDVKD. This CDR3 has 13 residues. V lost 7 bases and J 2 bases, leaving 9 bases between the germline ends. This CDR3 reads CATRRGVTDTQYF. In nucleotides, the CDR3 is TGTGCCACCAGGCGGGGAGTCACAGATACGCAGTATTTT.

This chain's CDR3 is CASSRGGGGTDTQYF. CDR3 sequence (DNA): TGTGCCAGCAGCCGAGGGGGCGGGGGGACAGATACGCAGTATTTT. The chain couples TRBV7-8 to TRBJ2-3, with D possibly matching TRBD2 (8 bases). Germline V gives CDR1 SGHVS, CDR2 FQNEAQ. The length of the CDR3 is 15 residues. Trimming stripped 5 bases from V and 3 bases from J, with 15 bases between.

The chain joins TRBV27 to TRBJ2-6, with 7 bases matching TRBD1. J lost 0 bases, V lost 7 bases, and 6 bases had no gene match. CDR1 MNHEY and CDR2 SMNVEV come from the germline V gene (reference sequence). This CDR3 contains 16 residues. CDR3 sequence (DNA): TGTGCCAGCAAACCCGGGACAGTCTCTGGGGCCAACGTCCTGACTTTC. It is translated as CASKPGTVSGANVLTF. Using reference TRBV27 and TRBJ2-6 for the parts outside the CDR3, the full variable domain is EAQVTQNPRYLITVTGKKLTVTCSQNMNHEYMSWYRQDPGLGLRQIYYSMNVEVTDKGDVPEGYKVSRKEKRNFPLILESPSPNQTSLYFCASKPGTVSGANVLTFGAGSRLTVL.

This clonotype turned up a few times. The J gene is TRBJ2-4, the V gene TRBV6-6; TRBD2 aligns across 7 bases. This CDR3 is built from 14 residues. In germline, CDR1 is MNHNY, CDR2 SVGAGI (reference sequence). The J segment lost 8 bases and the V segment lost 0 bases, leaving 4 bases of the junction unmatched. CDR3 in DNA: TGTGCCAGCAGTTACTCGAGGGAGGGCCACATTCAGTACTTC. This translates into CASSYSREGHIQYF.

The V and J genes are TRBV7-9 and TRBJ2-1; unclear D gene. Trimming left V 0 bases short and J 12 bases short, with 6 bases between. The germline V gene has CDR1 SEHNR and CDR2 FQNEAQ (reference sequence). The CDR3 contains 11 residues. The chain's CDR3 is CASSLASWQFF. CDR3 DNA: TGTGCCAGCAGCTTAGCTTCGTGGCAGTTCTTC.

This clonotype has only a few counts. The chain uses TRBV2 and TRBJ2-2; 7 bases map to TRBD2. The germline V gene encodes CDR1 SNHLY and CDR2 FYNNEI. J lost 5 bases, V lost 3 bases, and 6 bases had no gene match. The CDR3 has 15 amino acids. The CDR3 loop reads CASSEGRGDTGELFF. DNA of the CDR3: TGTGCCAGCAGTGAGGGACGGGGGGATACCGGGGAGCTGTTTTTT.

This rearrangement joins TRBV2 to TRBJ2-3, with 13 bases lining up with TRBD2. Per the germline V gene, CDR1 is SNHLY and CDR2 is FYNNEI. This CDR3 region has 16 residues. Trimming took 1 base from V and 8 from J; bases not matched to a gene: 6. CDR3 sequence (DNA): TGTGCCAGCAGTGAAGGGACTAGCGGGAGAGGGGTTACGCAGTATTTT. Residues: CASSEGTSGRGVTQYF.

The chain is built from TRBV5-6 and TRBJ1-2, with TRBD1 matching over 8 bases. Germline V lookup: CDR1 SGHDT, CDR2 YYEEEE. After removal of 6 bases from V and 6 bases from J, the junction contained 16 bases not matched to a gene. This CDR3 comprises 16 residues. Here the CDR3 reads CASTHGQGSDLDGYTF. Here the CDR3 DNA reads TGTGCCAGCACCCATGGACAGGGTTCCGACCTTGATGGCTACACCTTC. Using reference TRBV5-6 and TRBJ1-2 for the parts outside the CDR3, the full variable domain is DAGVTQSPTHLIKTRGQQVTLRCSPKSGHDTVSWYQQALGQGPQFIFQYYEEEERQRGNFPDRFSGHQFPNYSSELNVNALLLGDSALYLCASTHGQGSDLDGYTFGSGTRLTVV.

The CDR3 loop is CASSLDQGGGIQYF. The CDR3 bases are TGTGCCAGCAGCTTGGATCAGGGGGGAGGCATTCAGTACTTC. V gene TRBV5-5 combines with J gene TRBJ2-4; tentative D call: TRBD1 (7 bases). Between the trimmed V and J ends, which lost 0 bases and 9 bases, there was a span of 13 bases. Per the germline V gene, CDR1 is SGHKS and CDR2 is YYEKEE (reference sequence). The length of the CDR3 is 14 residues.

The J gene is TRBJ2-7, the V gene TRBV21-1. TRBV21-1 is a known pseudogene. The CDR3 totals 14 residues. This chain's CDR3 is CASSKDGCRYEQYF. The CDR3 region has the DNA TGTGCCAGCAGCAAAGACGGCTGCCGTTACGAGCAGTACTTC.

The table lists this clonotype with a few counts. This chain links TRBV18 with TRBJ2-5; tentative D call: TRBD1 (5 bases). The ends were cut back, 3 bases at V and 5 bases at J, with 10 bases in the middle. The CDR3 has 13 residues. Germline V gene lookup returns CDR1 KGHSH and CDR2 LQKENI. The CDR3: CASSPDRAETQYF. The DNA of the CDR3 is TGTGCCAGCTCACCCGACAGAGCGGAGACCCAGTACTTC.

V is TRBV12-3 or TRBV12-4 and J is TRBJ1-1; 9 nucleotides line up with TRBD1. The CDR3 spans 14 residues. V lost 4 bases, J lost 5 bases, and 5 bases stayed unmatched. Here the CDR3 reads CASSSADRGTEAFF. In DNA, the CDR3 is TGTGCCAGCAGTTCGGCCGACAGGGGGACTGAAGCTTTCTTT.

The V call is TRBV7-9, the J call TRBJ1-1; D not resolved. The CDR3 consists of 13 residues. V lost 5 bases, J lost 1 base, and 8 bases lay in between. Germline V gene sequence: CDR1 SEHNR, CDR2 FQNEAQ (reference sequence). CDR3 sequence (DNA): TGTGCCAGCAGCACCCCGGAGAACACTGAAGCTTTCTTT. Its translation is CASSTPENTEAFF.

This chain's CDR3 is CASSLPDRAHEQFF. Written as DNA, the CDR3 is TGTGCCAGCAGCTTACCGGACAGGGCCCATGAGCAGTTCTTC. The V call is TRBV11-1, the J call TRBJ2-1; 8 positions match TRBD1. CDR1 is SGHAT, CDR2 FQDESV, per germline (reference sequence). This CDR3 region has 14 residues. With V trimmed by 2 bases and J by 8 bases, 5 bases remained unmatched.

The chain employs TRBV29-1 and TRBJ2-7, with 9 nucleotides matching TRBD1. V trimming: 7 bases; J trimming: 10 bases; junction bases outside the gene matches: 8. Looked up from germline, CDR1 is SQVTM and CDR2 is ANQGSEA. This CDR3 region has 11 residues. The CDR3 region has the DNA TGCAGCGGGACTGACAGGGGGGTTCAGTACTTC. Translated, it gives CSGTDRGVQYF.

About this clonotype: A read error may produce the germline difference seen at one junction end. This chain links TRBV7-7 with TRBJ2-7; TRBD2 is a possible D gene (6 bases). Germline V gene sequence: CDR1 SSHAT, CDR2 FNYEAQ (reference sequence). This CDR3 region has 13 residues. The CDR3 region has the DNA TGTGCTAGCAGATCCGGAGGGCAGTACGAGCAGTACTTC. As protein: CASRSGGQYEQYF.